Listed here is a single T cell receptor beta chain. Its antigen remains unidentified. Losses at the gene ends were 6 bases for V and 3 bases for J; bases not matched to a gene: 7. There are 14 residues in the CDR3. From germline, CDR1 is MNHEY and CDR2 SVGAGI. This sample is part of a study of T cell responses to AZD1222 COVID-19 vaccine. Study-level points and caveats: Following two doses of AZD1222, Spike-specific TCR breadth and depth rose. Repertoires were sampled only after the peak T cell response. It should be noted that donors were predominantly white British and more often female, and clonal diversity was possibly underestimated. A reported finding is that nearly half of spike-specific TCRs target unmutated variant regions.

Clones were sequenced by immunoSEQ multiplex PCR, and TCRdb holds only the in-frame ones, with some missing. There are some 92,000 clones in the sample; under 95% occur only once, and around 5% lies in the top ten. The TCR was taken from an adult in good health. This chain connects TRBV6-5 to TRBJ1-2; 7 positions agree with TRBD1. This sample comprised peripheral blood, obtained on day 0 of MenACWY control vaccination. DNA for the CDR3: TGTGCCAGCAGGTCGGGACAGAGGGACTATGGCTACACCTTC. Translation: CASRSGQRDYGYTF.